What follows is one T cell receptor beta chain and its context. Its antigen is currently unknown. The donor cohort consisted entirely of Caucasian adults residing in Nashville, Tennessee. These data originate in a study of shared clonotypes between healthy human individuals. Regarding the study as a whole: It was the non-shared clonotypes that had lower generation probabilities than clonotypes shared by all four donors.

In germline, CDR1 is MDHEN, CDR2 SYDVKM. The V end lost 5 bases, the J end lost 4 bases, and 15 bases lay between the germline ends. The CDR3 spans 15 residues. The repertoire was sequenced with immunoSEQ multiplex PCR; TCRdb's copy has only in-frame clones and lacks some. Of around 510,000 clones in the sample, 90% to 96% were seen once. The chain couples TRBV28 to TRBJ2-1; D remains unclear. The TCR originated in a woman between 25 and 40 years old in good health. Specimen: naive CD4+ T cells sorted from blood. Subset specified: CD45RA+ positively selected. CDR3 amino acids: CASSTREAFYNEQFF. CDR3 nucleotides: TGTGCCAGCAGTACCAGAGAGGCGTTTTACAATGAGCAGTTCTTC.